This T cell receptor (beta chain) came from a study of beta chain features in type 1 diabetes. Whole-study findings and limits: The study found that naive, central memory and Treg TCRB repertoires appeared more similar in patients than in healthy donors. The study found fewer insertions and more deletions at VDJ junctions in type 1 diabetes patients.

This clone turned up a few times. The antigen remains unidentified. V lost 0 bases to trimming and J lost 5 bases; unmatched junction nucleotides: 3. CDR1 KGHSH and CDR2 LQKENI come from the germline V gene. The CDR3 length is 14 residues. The investigators reverse transcribed all of the isolated RNA, so they sequenced expressed TCRB transcripts. Sequencing used immunoSEQ multiplex PCR; TCRdb keeps in-frame clones, though not all of them. The sample holds around 240,000 clones, over 8.5% seen once. The clonotype comes from a woman aged 18-30 years in good health. Specimen: naive CD4+ T cells from blood. The chain carries TRBV18 and TRBJ2-5, with 7 positions matching TRBD2. CDR3 sequence (DNA): TGTGCCAGCTCACCACCGGGAGGGGCCGAGACCCAGTACTTC. Its translation is CASSPPGGAETQYF.